These T cell receptor beta chains were read from a single sample in a study of T cell changes during pregnancy in multiple sclerosis. Using immunoSEQ multiplex PCR, the repertoire was profiled, and TCRdb retains in-frame clones only, with some absent. The sample lists over 50,000 clones; around nine tenths were seen once. The sequenced sample consisted of peripheral blood from another person, used as feeder cells. These receptor sequences come from a human donor whose cells served as feeder cells for cultures in a pregnancy study. The CDR3 runs from the conserved cysteine through the conserved F or W. A D gene is named only where the DNA matches it firmly. Size tells how often a clone was seen (once, few, many) or the class of an expanded clone, and some rows leave it out.

J gene: TRBJ1-2; clone size: .; D gene: TRBD1; V gene: TRBV5-1; CDR3 length: 15; CDR3 DNA: TGCGCCAGCAGCTGGGACGGGACAGATAACTATGGCTACACCTTC; CDR3 protein: CASSWDGTDNYGYTF
J gene: TRBJ1-2; clone size: .; D gene: TRBD1; V gene: TRBV7-2; CDR3 length: 14; CDR3 DNA: TGTGCCAGCACCAGACAGGGGAAGGGCTATGGCTACACCTTC; CDR3 protein: CASTRQGKGYGYTF
J gene: TRBJ2-7; clone size: .; D gene: .; V gene: TRBV2; CDR3 length: 13; CDR3 DNA: TGTGCCAGCAGTGAAGCGGTGAAGGGAGAGCAGTACTTC; CDR3 protein: CASSEAVKGEQYF
J gene: TRBJ2-7; clone size: .; D gene: .; V gene: TRBV15; CDR3 length: 15; CDR3 DNA: TGTGCCACCAGCAGATTGAGGGGTCCCTCCTACGAGCAGTACTTC; CDR3 protein: CATSRLRGPSYEQYF
J gene: TRBJ2-3; clone size: .; D gene: TRBD2; V gene: TRBV7-7; CDR3 length: 18; CDR3 DNA: TGTGCCAGCAGCTTAAGACCCCCCGGACTAGCGGGCACAGATACGCAGTATTTT; CDR3 protein: CASSLRPPGLAGTDTQYF
J gene: TRBJ1-2; clone size: few; D gene: .; V gene: TRBV7-8; CDR3 length: 11; CDR3 DNA: TGTGCCAGCAGAGCTAACTATGGCTACACCTTC; CDR3 protein: CASRANYGYTF
J gene: TRBJ2-7; clone size: .; D gene: TRBD2; V gene: TRBV5-4; CDR3 length: 15; CDR3 DNA: TGTGCCAGCAGCTTGGCCGCCGGGACTAGCGACGAGCAGTACTTC; CDR3 protein: CASSLAAGTSDEQYF
J gene: TRBJ2-3; clone size: .; D gene: .; V gene: TRBV30; CDR3 length: 13; CDR3 DNA: TGTGCCTGGAGTCCCCATCCTGTCCTCACGCAGTATTTT; CDR3 protein: CAWSPHPVLTQYF
J gene: TRBJ1-2; clone size: .; D gene: .; V gene: TRBV29-1; CDR3 length: 13; CDR3 DNA: TGCAGCGTTGTAACAGACACTAACTATGGCTACACCTTC; CDR3 protein: CSVVTDTNYGYTF
J gene: TRBJ2-1; clone size: few; D gene: TRBD2; V gene: TRBV7-8; CDR3 length: 18; CDR3 DNA: TGTGCCAGCAGCTTGGGACTAGCGGGAGGTTGGTCCTACAATGAGCAGTTCTTC; CDR3 protein: CASSLGLAGGWSYNEQFF
J gene: TRBJ1-4; clone size: .; D gene: .; V gene: TRBV6-5; CDR3 length: 14; CDR3 DNA: TGTGCCAGCAGGCGGGACCCAACTAATGAAAAACTGTTTTTT; CDR3 protein: CASRRDPTNEKLFF
J gene: TRBJ2-7; clone size: few; D gene: .; V gene: TRBV4-3; CDR3 length: 14; CDR3 DNA: TGCGCCAGCAGCCAAGATAGGGGGGGCAGCGAGCAGTACTTC; CDR3 protein: CASSQDRGGSEQYF
J gene: TRBJ2-2; clone size: .; D gene: .; V gene: TRBV19; CDR3 length: 16; CDR3 DNA: TGTGCCAGTAGTCGGTTCGGATGGGAGAAGGGCGGGGAGCTGTTTTTT; CDR3 protein: CASSRFGWEKGGELFF
J gene: TRBJ2-1; clone size: .; D gene: TRBD2; V gene: TRBV7-3; CDR3 length: 16; CDR3 DNA: TGTGCCAGCAGCCCAACCATTTTAGCGGGAGACAATGAGCAGTTCTTC; CDR3 protein: CASSPTILAGDNEQFF
J gene: TRBJ2-2; clone size: .; D gene: TRBD1; V gene: TRBV7-3; CDR3 length: 15; CDR3 DNA: TGTGCCAGCAGCCCCGACAGGGGGCGGACCGGGGAGCTGTTTTTT; CDR3 protein: CASSPDRGRTGELFF
J gene: TRBJ2-3; clone size: .; D gene: .; V gene: TRBV5-1; CDR3 length: 15; CDR3 DNA: TGCGCCAGCAGCCCCGGGTCTCAGCACACAGATACGCAGTATTTT; CDR3 protein: CASSPGSQHTDTQYF
J gene: TRBJ2-5; clone size: few; D gene: TRBD1; V gene: TRBV7-2; CDR3 length: 14; CDR3 DNA: TGTGCCAGCAGCTTAGGTTACAGGGGAGAGACCCAGTACTTC; CDR3 protein: CASSLGYRGETQYF
J gene: TRBJ2-7; clone size: once; D gene: .; V gene: TRBV30; CDR3 length: 13; CDR3 DNA: TGTGCCTGGAGACTTTCGAGCTCCTACGAGCAGTACTTC; CDR3 protein: CAWRLSSSYEQYF
J gene: TRBJ2-7; clone size: .; D gene: TRBD2; V gene: TRBV28; CDR3 length: 19; CDR3 DNA: TGTGCCAGCAGTTTCTTTTCGCGGGAGTGGTCTCGGGGCTCCTACGAGCAGTACTTC; CDR3 protein: CASSFFSREWSRGSYEQYF
J gene: TRBJ2-5; clone size: .; D gene: TRBD2; V gene: TRBV28; CDR3 length: 12; CDR3 DNA: TGTGCCAGCAAGGGACTAGCGGGCACCCAGTACTTC; CDR3 protein: CASKGLAGTQYF
J gene: TRBJ1-4; clone size: .; D gene: .; V gene: TRBV19; CDR3 length: 14; CDR3 DNA: TGTGCCAGTAGTATAAGTCAGGGACGCAGGAAACTGTTTTTT; CDR3 protein: CASSISQGRRKLFF
J gene: TRBJ2-5; clone size: few; D gene: .; V gene: TRBV10-2; CDR3 length: 15; CDR3 DNA: TGCGCCAGCAGTGTCACCATCGGGGGCCAAGAGACCCAGTACTTC; CDR3 protein: CASSVTIGGQETQYF
J gene: TRBJ2-7; clone size: .; D gene: .; V gene: TRBV2; CDR3 length: 10; CDR3 DNA: TGTGCCAGCAGTGCTTACGAGCAGTACTTC; CDR3 protein: CASSAYEQYF
J gene: TRBJ2-4; clone size: .; D gene: .; V gene: TRBV14; CDR3 length: 13; CDR3 DNA: TGTGCCAGCAGCCAAGAGGTCCAAAACATTCAGTACTTC; CDR3 protein: CASSQEVQNIQYF
J gene: TRBJ1-3; clone size: .; D gene: .; V gene: TRBV5-4; CDR3 length: 16; CDR3 DNA: TGTGCCAGCAGCTTGGCGCAGGCGCGCTCTGGAAACACCATATATTTT; CDR3 protein: CASSLAQARSGNTIYF
J gene: TRBJ1-2; clone size: .; D gene: .; V gene: TRBV11-2; CDR3 length: 16; CDR3 DNA: TGTGCCAGCAGCCCCAACTTGCGGGGGGTCTACTATGGCTACACCTTC; CDR3 protein: CASSPNLRGVYYGYTF
J gene: TRBJ2-7; clone size: .; D gene: .; V gene: TRBV5-1; CDR3 length: 15; CDR3 DNA: TGCGCCAGCAGCTTGGCCCCTACCCCCCTGTGGGAGCAGTACTTC; CDR3 protein: CASSLAPTPLWEQYF
J gene: TRBJ1-1; clone size: .; D gene: TRBD1; V gene: TRBV29-1; CDR3 length: 15; CDR3 DNA: TGCAGCGCCCTGGGACAGGGGGGTGTCTTGGCTGAAGCTTTCTTT; CDR3 protein: CSALGQGGVLAEAFF
J gene: TRBJ1-2; clone size: .; D gene: .; V gene: TRBV7-9; CDR3 length: 15; CDR3 DNA: TGTGCCAGCAGCTTGGGCACTCTTACAAACTATGGCTACACCTTC; CDR3 protein: CASSLGTLTNYGYTF
J gene: TRBJ1-2; clone size: .; D gene: TRBD1; V gene: TRBV28; CDR3 length: 14; CDR3 DNA: TGTGCCAGCAGTTTAGAGGCTGGGACAGTTTACTACACCTTC; CDR3 protein: CASSLEAGTVYYTF
J gene: TRBJ2-1; clone size: .; D gene: .; V gene: TRBV7-2; CDR3 length: 11; CDR3 DNA: TGTGCCAGCAGCTCCGGCCTTGAGCAGTTCTTC; CDR3 protein: CASSSGLEQFF
J gene: TRBJ1-2; clone size: .; D gene: TRBD1; V gene: TRBV28; CDR3 length: 16; CDR3 DNA: TGTGCCAGCAGTTTCCCGACAGGGGGGAGAGGCTATGGCTACACCTTC; CDR3 protein: CASSFPTGGRGYGYTF
J gene: TRBJ1-1; clone size: .; D gene: TRBD1; V gene: TRBV29-1; CDR3 length: 13; CDR3 DNA: TGCAGCGCCGCGGACAGGGGAATCACTGAAGCTTTCTTT; CDR3 protein: CSAADRGITEAFF
J gene: TRBJ1-5; clone size: .; D gene: .; V gene: TRBV19; CDR3 length: 12; CDR3 DNA: TGTGCCAGTAGGTATAGCAATCAGCCCCAGCATTTT; CDR3 protein: CASRYSNQPQHF
J gene: TRBJ1-2; clone size: few; D gene: .; V gene: TRBV5-1; CDR3 length: 14; CDR3 DNA: TGCGCCAGCAGCTTGGGAGGGACCAACTATGGCTACACCTTC; CDR3 protein: CASSLGGTNYGYTF
J gene: TRBJ2-7; clone size: .; D gene: TRBD1; V gene: TRBV20-1; CDR3 length: 11; CDR3 DNA: TGCAGTGCTCGGGACAGGGGCGAGCAGTACTTC; CDR3 protein: CSARDRGEQYF
J gene: TRBJ1-2; clone size: few; D gene: TRBD1; V gene: TRBV6-6; CDR3 length: 13; CDR3 DNA: TGTGCCAGCAGTTTAGGGGGCGCGGCAGGCTACACCTTC; CDR3 protein: CASSLGGAAGYTF
J gene: TRBJ2-1; clone size: .; D gene: .; V gene: TRBV5-1; CDR3 length: 15; CDR3 DNA: TGCGCCAGCAGCTTGGCGGCACCTAGTTACAATGAGCAGTTCTTC; CDR3 protein: CASSLAAPSYNEQFF
J gene: TRBJ2-2; clone size: .; D gene: TRBD2; V gene: TRBV4-2; CDR3 length: 18; CDR3 DNA: TGTGCCAGCAGCCAAGGGACTAGCGGGGGGGAGAACACCGGGGAGCTGTTTTTT; CDR3 protein: CASSQGTSGGENTGELFF
J gene: TRBJ2-1; clone size: once; D gene: TRBD2; V gene: TRBV12-5; CDR3 length: 16; CDR3 DNA: TGTGCTAGTGGTTTGGTATTAAGCGGGAGGGCCAATGAGCAGTTCTTC; CDR3 protein: CASGLVLSGRANEQFF